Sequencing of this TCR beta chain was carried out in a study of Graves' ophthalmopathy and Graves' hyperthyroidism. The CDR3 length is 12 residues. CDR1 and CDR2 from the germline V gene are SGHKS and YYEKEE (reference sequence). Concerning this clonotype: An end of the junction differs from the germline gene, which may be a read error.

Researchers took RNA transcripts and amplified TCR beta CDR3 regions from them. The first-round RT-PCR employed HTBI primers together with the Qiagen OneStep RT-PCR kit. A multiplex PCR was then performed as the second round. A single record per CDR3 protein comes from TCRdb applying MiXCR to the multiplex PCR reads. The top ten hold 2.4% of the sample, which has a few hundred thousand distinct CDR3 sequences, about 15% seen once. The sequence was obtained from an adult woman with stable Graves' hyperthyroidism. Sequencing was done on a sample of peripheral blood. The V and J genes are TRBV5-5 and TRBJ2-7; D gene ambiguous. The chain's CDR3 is CASSFWLDVQCF. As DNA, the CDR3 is TGTGCCAGCAGCTTTTGGTTGGACGTGCAGTGCTTC.